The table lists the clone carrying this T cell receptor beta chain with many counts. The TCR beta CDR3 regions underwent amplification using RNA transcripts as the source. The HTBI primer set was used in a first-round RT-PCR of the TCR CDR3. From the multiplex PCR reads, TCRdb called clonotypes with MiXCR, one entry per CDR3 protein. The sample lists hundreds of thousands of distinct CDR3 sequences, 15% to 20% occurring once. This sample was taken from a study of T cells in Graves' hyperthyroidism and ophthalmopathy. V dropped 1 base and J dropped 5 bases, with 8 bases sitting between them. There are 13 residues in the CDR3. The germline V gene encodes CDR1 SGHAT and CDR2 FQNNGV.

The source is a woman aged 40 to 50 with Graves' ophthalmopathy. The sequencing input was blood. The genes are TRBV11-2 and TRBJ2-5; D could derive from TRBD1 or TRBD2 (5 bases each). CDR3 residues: CASSLVGGETQYF. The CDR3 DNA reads TGTGCCAGCAGCTTAGTTGGGGGTGAGACCCAGTACTTC.